This T cell receptor (beta chain) was sequenced in a study of T cell responses to AZD1222 COVID-19 vaccine. Findings of the study overall: Only after the peak T cell response were repertoires sampled. Donor demographics were predominantly white British with a female majority; clonal diversity may be underestimated. Spike-specific TCR depth and breadth grew after two AZD1222 doses.

Assay used: immunoSEQ multiplex PCR; TCRdb lists only in-frame clones, some missing. The profile shows tens of thousands of clones, approximately 85% of them singletons. The CDR3 covers 12 residues. Trimming shortened V by 4 bases and J by 6 bases, and 10 bases separated the two germline ends. Germline CDR1 is MNHEY and CDR2 is SVGEGT. Note on this clone: Its cognate antigen is unknown.

This TCR derives from an adult in good health. The sequencing here drew on peripheral blood, taken on day 0 of AZD1222 vaccination. The rearrangement joins TRBV6-2 or TRBV6-3 to TRBJ2-7; possible D gene TRBD2, 6 bases. The CDR3 loop reads CASSSPGVEQYF. The CDR3 nucleotides are TGTGCCAGCAGTTCCCCGGGGGTCGAGCAGTACTTC.